The rows below give T cell receptor beta chains drawn from one sample of a study of shared clonotypes between healthy human individuals. Sequencing was performed with immunoSEQ multiplex PCR; in TCRdb, only in-frame clones are kept and a portion is missing. The sample shows about 480,000 clones, over 75% of them seen only once. Source material: PBMCs. These receptors all come from a woman aged 40 to 49 in good health. Some clones in this sample may be carry-over from other donors' samples. Both conserved end residues are part of each CDR3. A D gene is named only where the DNA matches it firmly. Expanded clones are given a class, and other clones once, few, many or no size at all.

>TRBV9|15|TRBD2|.|TRBJ2-1
CASSVSGSGYNEQFF
TGTGCCAGCAGCGTTAGCGGGAGTGGCTACAATGAGCAGTTCTTC
>TRBV4-1|15|TRBD1|.|TRBJ2-7
CASSQGAGGAYEQYF
TGCGCCAGCAGCCAAGGGGCAGGGGGCGCTTACGAGCAGTACTTC
>TRBV25-1|15|.|.|TRBJ2-3
CASSAAEEYTDTQYF
TGTGCCAGCAGTGCGGCAGAAGAGTACACAGATACGCAGTATTTT
>TRBV5-1|13|.|.|TRBJ1-1
CASSFGGDLEAFF
TGCGCCAGCAGCTTCGGAGGAGACCTTGAAGCTTTCTTT
>TRBV13|20|TRBD2|.|TRBJ2-1
CASSSRGTSGWGSSYNEQFF
TGTGCCAGCAGCTCACGGGGGACTAGCGGGTGGGGTTCCTCCTACAATGAGCAGTTCTTC
>TRBV28|14|TRBD1|.|TRBJ2-7
CASSRQGDTYEQYF
TGTGCCAGCAGTAGACAGGGGGACACCTACGAGCAGTACTTC
>TRBV18|13|.|once|TRBJ1-1
CASSPRQNTEAFF
TGTGCCAGCTCACCGAGACAGAACACTGAAGCTTTCTTT
>TRBV5-4|17|.|.|TRBJ2-2
CASSLGAKGADTGELFF
TGTGCCAGCAGCTTGGGTGCGAAGGGCGCGGACACCGGGGAGCTGTTTTTT
>TRBV7-2|17|TRBD1|.|TRBJ1-3
CASSLVGADRVGNTIYF
TGTGCCAGCAGCTTAGTAGGGGCGGACAGGGTCGGAAACACCATATATTTT
>TRBV7-2|13|.|.|TRBJ2-7
CASSLYVSREQYF
TGTGCCAGCAGCCTATACGTCAGCAGGGAGCAGTACTTC
>TRBV19|13|.|.|TRBJ2-7
CASSKNRDYEQYF
TGTGCCAGTAGTAAAAACAGGGACTACGAGCAGTACTTC
>TRBV5-8|15|TRBD1|.|TRBJ2-3
CASSPWTGGTDTQYF
TGTGCCAGCAGCCCATGGACAGGGGGCACAGATACGCAGTATTTT
>TRBV7-8|14|.|.|TRBJ2-1
CASSSPQGNNEQFF
TGTGCCAGCAGCTCGCCTCAGGGTAACAATGAGCAGTTCTTC
>TRBV2|15|TRBD2|.|TRBJ2-1
CASTLSGLAANEQFF
TGTGCCAGCACTCTTTCTGGACTAGCGGCCAATGAGCAGTTCTTC
>TRBV6-5|15|.|.|TRBJ2-7
CASHRSPGLVGEQYF
TGTGCCAGCCACCGATCACCGGGACTTGTCGGCGAGCAGTACTTC